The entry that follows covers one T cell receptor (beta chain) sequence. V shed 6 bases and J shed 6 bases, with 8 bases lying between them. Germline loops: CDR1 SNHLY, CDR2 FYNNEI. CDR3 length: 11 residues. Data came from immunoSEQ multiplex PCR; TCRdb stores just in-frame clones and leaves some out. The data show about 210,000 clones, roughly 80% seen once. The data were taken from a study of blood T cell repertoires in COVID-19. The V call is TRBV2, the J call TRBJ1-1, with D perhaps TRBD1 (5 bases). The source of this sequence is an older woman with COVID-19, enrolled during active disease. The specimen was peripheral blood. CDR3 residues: CASRIGAEAFF. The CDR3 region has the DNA TGTGCCAGCAGAATAGGGGCTGAAGCTTTCTTT.